These T cell receptor beta chains were read from a single sample in a study of shared clonotypes between healthy human individuals. TCRdb keeps only in-frame clones here, not all; method: immunoSEQ multiplex PCR. This sample has hundreds of thousands of clones, with around 79% found just once. Sequences were obtained from PBMCs. Source of these receptors: a woman in her 40s in good health. Some clones in this sample may be carry-over from other donors' samples. Both conserved end residues are part of each CDR3. The D gene is left open where the match is weak. Clone size, where shown, is once, few, many, or a class for clones that have expanded.

d_gene	abundance	v_gene	j_gene	CDR3aa	CDR3nt
TRBD2	NA	TRBV5-6	TRBJ2-5	CASSKAGVGVETQYF	TGTGCCAGCAGCAAGGCGGGGGTGGGTGTGGAGACCCAGTACTTC
NA	NA	TRBV6-6	TRBJ1-1	CASSQRTSAFGAFF	TGTGCCAGCAGTCAGCGGACATCTGCCTTTGGAGCTTTCTTT
NA	NA	TRBV18	TRBJ1-4	CASSPFALAATNEKLFF	TGTGCCAGCTCACCCTTCGCACTGGCCGCAACTAATGAAAAACTGTTTTTT
NA	NA	TRBV7-9	TRBJ2-7	CASTTASYEQYF	TGTGCCAGCACCACAGCCTCCTACGAGCAGTACTTC
TRBD2	NA	TRBV7-9	TRBJ2-1	CASSSRLAGAYNEQFF	TGTGCCAGCAGCTCGAGACTAGCGGGAGCTTACAATGAGCAGTTCTTC
NA	NA	TRBV2	TRBJ2-1	CASSDGGSSGLEQFF	TGTGCCAGCAGTGATGGGGGCAGTAGCGGGCTTGAGCAGTTCTTC
NA	few	TRBV7-2	TRBJ2-3	CASSSIAEGDTQYF	TGTGCCAGCAGCTCCATAGCGGAGGGGGATACGCAGTATTTT
NA	few	TRBV25-1	TRBJ2-2	CASSERGWTGELFF	TGTGCCAGCAGTGAAAGGGGTTGGACCGGGGAGCTGTTTTTT
TRBD1	NA	TRBV11-3	TRBJ2-7	CASSGDRGTQCF	TGTGCCAGCAGCGGGGACAGGGGAACCCAGTGCTTC
NA	NA	TRBV9	TRBJ1-3	CASSVGGSQLDTIYF	TGTGCCAGCAGCGTAGGGGGCAGCCAATTGGACACCATATATTTT
NA	once	TRBV9	TRBJ2-5	CASSVSARETQYF	TGTGCCAGCAGCGTGTCTGCCCGGGAGACCCAGTACTTC
NA	NA	TRBV4-3	TRBJ2-3	CASSQDFRYTDTQYF	TGCGCCAGCAGCCAAGATTTCAGATACACAGATACGCAGTATTTT
NA	NA	TRBV28	TRBJ1-4	CASRFWGGREGEKLFF	TGTGCCAGCCGTTTCTGGGGGGGCCGGGAGGGAGAAAAACTGTTTTTT
TRBD1	NA	TRBV7-2	TRBJ2-7	CASSVATGVSYEQYF	TGTGCCAGCAGCGTAGCGACAGGGGTTTCCTACGAGCAGTACTTC
TRBD1	NA	TRBV28	TRBJ1-1	CASRYRGWGINTEAFF	TGTGCCAGCAGGTACAGGGGTTGGGGTATTAACACTGAAGCTTTCTTT
NA	few	TRBV19	TRBJ1-1	CASSAAPTNTEAFF	TGTGCCAGTAGTGCCGCGCCTACGAACACTGAAGCTTTCTTT
TRBD1	NA	TRBV9	TRBJ2-1	CASSVEGQGNNEQFF	TGTGCCAGCAGCGTAGAGGGACAGGGAAACAATGAGCAGTTCTTC
NA	NA	TRBV12-5	TRBJ2-2	CASGLVMGTGTTNTGELFF	NA
TRBD1	NA	TRBV13	TRBJ2-3	CASSSKTGDTQYF	TGTGCCAGCAGCTCCAAGACAGGGGATACGCAGTATTTT
NA	NA	TRBV10-1	TRBJ2-1	CASSERGSSYNEQFF	TGCGCCAGCAGTGAGCGGGGGAGCTCCTACAATGAGCAGTTCTTC
NA	NA	TRBV5-1	TRBJ2-3	CASSLDSGRDTQYF	TGCGCCAGCAGCTTGGATAGCGGAAGAGATACGCAGTATTTT
TRBD2	NA	TRBV5-4	TRBJ2-3	CASSSTSGWRDTQYF	TGTGCCAGCAGCAGCACTAGCGGGTGGAGGGATACGCAGTATTTT
TRBD1	NA	TRBV11-2	TRBJ1-4	CASSLGTGGYEKLFF	TGTGCCAGCAGCTTGGGGACAGGGGGCTATGAAAAACTGTTTTTT
TRBD2	few	TRBV7-6	TRBJ2-3	CASSLEGSGSSRTDTQYF	TGTGCCAGCAGCTTAGAGGGTAGCGGGAGTTCTCGCACAGATACGCAGTATTTT
NA	NA	TRBV7-2	TRBJ2-7	CASSLWMGRDYEQYF	TGTGCCAGCAGCTTATGGATGGGACGCGACTACGAGCAGTACTTC
NA	NA	TRBV10-3	TRBJ2-5	CAISEGGLRGGETQYF	TGTGCCATCAGTGAGGGGGGACTCCGAGGAGGGGAGACCCAGTACTTC
TRBD2	NA	TRBV19	TRBJ2-5	CASSITAGEKETQYF	TGTGCCAGTAGTATCACAGCGGGAGAAAAAGAGACCCAGTACTTC
TRBD2	NA	TRBV18	TRBJ2-3	CASSPSGLAITDTQYF	TGTGCCAGCTCACCATCGGGACTAGCGATCACAGATACGCAGTATTTT
NA	NA	TRBV19	TRBJ1-1	CASSPAWRNTEAFF	TGTGCCAGTAGTCCGGCCTGGAGAAACACTGAAGCTTTCTTT
NA	many	TRBV7-2	TRBJ2-1	CASSLIANNEQFF	TGTGCCAGCAGCCTTATAGCGAACAATGAGCAGTTCTTC
NA	NA	TRBV29-1	TRBJ2-1	CSGEAIGRYNEQFF	TGCAGCGGTGAGGCCATCGGACGCTACAATGAGCAGTTCTTC
TRBD1	NA	TRBV4-2	TRBJ1-2	CASSQGAGTAYYGYTF	TGTGCCAGCAGCCAAGGCGCCGGGACAGCCTACTATGGCTACACCTTC
NA	NA	TRBV6-1	TRBJ2-1	CASSEWGTKNNEQFF	TGTGCCAGCAGTGAATGGGGTACCAAAAACAATGAGCAGTTCTTC
TRBD1	NA	TRBV7-8	TRBJ1-6	CASSLRQGYSPLHF	TGTGCCAGCAGCCTAAGACAGGGTTATTCACCCCTCCACTTT
NA	NA	TRBV18	TRBJ2-1	CASSDRMPGNNEQFF	TGTGCCAGCTCAGACAGAATGCCGGGAAACAATGAGCAGTTCTTC
NA	NA	TRBV7-2	TRBJ1-4	CASSLAGLGNEKLFF	TGTGCCAGCAGCTTAGCAGGACTGGGTAATGAAAAACTGTTTTTT
TRBD1	NA	TRBV9	TRBJ2-1	CASSVAGQGANNEQFF	TGTGCCAGCAGCGTAGCAGGACAGGGGGCCAACAATGAGCAGTTCTTC
NA	NA	TRBV2	TRBJ2-5	CASSVGSLETQYF	TGTGCCAGCAGTGTTGGTAGCTTAGAGACCCAGTACTTC
NA	once	TRBV5-1	TRBJ2-2	CASSRAGQIYTGELFF	TGCGCCAGCAGCAGAGCCGGACAGATTTACACCGGGGAGCTGTTTTTT
NA	few	TRBV9	TRBJ2-1	CASSVGGSPDYNEQFF	TGTGCCAGCAGCGTAGGGGGTAGCCCCGACTACAATGAGCAGTTCTTC
NA	NA	TRBV9	TRBJ2-7	CASSPYLGETYEQYF	TGTGCCAGCAGCCCCTACTTGGGTGAAACCTACGAGCAGTACTTC
NA	NA	TRBV7-2	TRBJ1-2	CASSEGGHASYGYTF	TGTGCCAGCAGCGAAGGGGGACATGCGAGTTATGGCTACACCTTC
TRBD2	NA	TRBV11-2	TRBJ2-1	CASSLAAAGVQKFF	TGTGCCAGCAGCTTGGCCGCCGCGGGAGTCCAAAAGTTCTTC
TRBD2	NA	TRBV5-1	TRBJ2-1	CASSSLAGDGNEQFF	TGCGCCAGCAGCTCGCTAGCGGGAGATGGCAATGAGCAGTTCTTC
NA	NA	TRBV30	TRBJ1-4	CAWSYEGEKLFF	TGTGCCTGGAGTTATGAGGGTGAAAAACTGTTTTTT
NA	NA	TRBV7-2	TRBJ2-3	CASSSPGLYTQYF	TGTGCCAGCAGTTCTCCCGGCTTATATACGCAGTATTTT
NA	NA	TRBV2	TRBJ2-3	CASNLGGITDTQYF	TGTGCCAGCAACCTGGGGGGAATCACAGATACGCAGTATTTT
TRBD1	once	TRBV4-1	TRBJ1-5	CASSQDVSRGHQPQHF	TGCGCCAGCAGCCAAGATGTGTCCAGGGGGCATCAGCCCCAGCATTTT
NA	NA	TRBV11-3	TRBJ2-1	CASSFGGNEQFF	TGTGCCAGCAGCTTTGGCGGCAATGAGCAGTTCTTC